This T cell receptor (beta chain) was recovered during a study of control samples from healthy donors and cancer patients. Sequencing was performed with immunoSEQ multiplex PCR; in TCRdb, only in-frame clones are kept and a portion is missing. The sample records 170,000 or so clones, 94% being singletons. Germline assignment: CDR1 SGHKS and CDR2 YYEKEE (reference sequence). V dropped 7 bases and J dropped 5 bases, with 21 bases sitting between them. The CDR3 spans 15 residues. The sequence derives from a young woman in good health. The V call is TRBV5-5, the J call TRBJ1-2, with a weak D call TRBD1 (5 bases). Sequenced input: blood. CDR3 sequence (DNA): TGTGCCAGCCACGACCAGGGACCCGGGTCATATGGCTACACCTTC. Protein product: CASHDQGPGSYGYTF.